These T cell receptor beta chains were read from a single sample in a study of response to subunit inactivated influenza vaccine. TCRdb passed the RT-PCR reads through MiXCR, listing each CDR3 protein once. In the table there are around 580,000 distinct CDR3 sequences, over 9.5% of which are singletons. Sequences were derived from PBMCs from blood, sampled on the day of vaccination. The receptors shown here come from a man in his forties or fifties who received an inactivated influenza vaccine. Each CDR3 is given with its conserved first and last residue. The D gene is left open where the match is weak. Some rows mark clone size as missing; the rest say once, few, many or name a class of expanded clone.

j_call clone_size d_call cdr3_length v_call cdr3_nt cdr3_aa
TRBJ2-1 few NA 14 TRBV29-1 TGCAGCGTTGTCCTTAGCGGCACCTACAATGAGCAGTTCTTC CSVVLSGTYNEQFF
TRBJ2-3 NA TRBD2 18 TRBV10-3 TGTGCCATCAGTGAGAAACCTAGCGGGGGGCTGAGCACAGATACGCAGTATTTT CAISEKPSGGLSTDTQYF
TRBJ2-1 many NA 16 TRBV3-1 TGTGCCAGCAGCCAAGGGGCCGTGGGGGGGCGGAATGAGCAGTTCTTC CASSQGAVGGRNEQFF
TRBJ2-7 NA NA 14 TRBV6-1 TGTGCCACCATCAAGCTGCAGGGTTCCTACGAGCAGTACTTC CATIKLQGSYEQYF
TRBJ1-1 few NA 13 TRBV29-1 TGCAGCGTTGAACTACACCAGAACACTGAAGCTTTCTTT CSVELHQNTEAFF
TRBJ2-3 many NA 11 TRBV7-2 TGTGCCAGCAGCCAACCAGATACGCAGTATTTT CASSQPDTQYF
TRBJ1-1 many NA 13 TRBV20-1 TGCAGTGCTAGAGAAACCCCAAACACTGAAGCTTTCTTT CSARETPNTEAFF
TRBJ2-5 NA NA 13 TRBV20-1 TGCAGTGCTAGAGATCCCCCAGAAGAGACCCAGTATTTC CSARDPPEETQYF
TRBJ2-7 many NA 14 TRBV12-3/TRBV12-4 TGTGCCAGCAGTTTTCCAGGGACCTCCTACGAGCAGTACTTC CASSFPGTSYEQYF
TRBJ2-1 NA TRBD1 16 TRBV10-1 TGCGCCAGCAGTGAGTCGTGGGACAGGGGATACAATGAGCAGTTCTTC CASSESWDRGYNEQFF
TRBJ1-2 NA TRBD1 15 TRBV20-1 TGCAGTGCTAGAGCTACAGGGGCGCGGATGAGAGGCTACTCCTTC CSARATGARMRGYSF
TRBJ2-3 few NA 12 TRBV6-5 TGTGCCAGCGGTCAGCAGACAGATACGCAGTATTTT CASGQQTDTQYF
TRBJ2-1 few TRBD2 18 TRBV11-1 TGTGCCAGCGGCCGGACTAGCGGGGGGATCGGCTTATACAATGAGCAGTTCTTC CASGRTSGGIGLYNEQFF
TRBJ1-5 NA NA 15 TRBV27 TGTGCCAGCAGCCCCTTTAGCGGCAATAATCAGCCCCAGCATTTT CASSPFSGNNQPQHF
TRBJ2-1 few NA 15 TRBV29-1 TGCAGCGTTGAAGTTAGGTGGAATGACTACAATGAGCAGTTCTTC CSVEVRWNDYNEQFF
TRBJ2-6 many NA 14 TRBV30 TGTGGGGGGTCGCCCTCCTCTGGGGCCAACGTCCTGACTTTC CGGSPSSGANVLTF
TRBJ2-6 many NA 15 TRBV12-3/TRBV12-4 TGTGCCAGCAGTTTTAGGGGCTCTGGGGCCAACGTCCTGACTTTC CASSFRGSGANVLTF
TRBJ2-5 NA NA 14 TRBV4-2 TGTGCCAGCAGCCATAGGACTAATCAAGAGACCCAGTACTTC CASSHRTNQETQYF
TRBJ2-1 NA NA 11 TRBV29-1 TGCAGCGTTACAGGGTTCGATGAGCAGTTCTTC CSVTGFDEQFF
TRBJ2-7 NA TRBD2 18 TRBV4-1 TGCGCCAGCAGCCCGATGCTAGCGGGGGCCGCGAGCTCCTACGAGCAGTACTTC CASSPMLAGAASSYEQYF
TRBJ2-1 NA TRBD1 15 TRBV7-2 TGTGCCAGCAGCCCTGGACAGGTCCCTACAATGAGGCAGTTCTTC CASSPGQVPTMRQFF
TRBJ1-3 few NA 13 TRBV3-1 TGTGCCAGCACCATTGTCTCTGGAAACACCATATATTTT CASTIVSGNTIYF
TRBJ2-2 NA NA 14 TRBV28 TGTGCCAGCAGTCCCTCCGGGCGGTTCGGGGAGCTGTTTTTT CASSPSGRFGELFF
TRBJ2-5 few NA 14 TRBV12-3/TRBV12-4 TGTGCCAGCAGTTTGGATCTTCCCCAAGAGACCCAGTACTTC CASSLDLPQETQYF
TRBJ1-2 NA NA 14 TRBV12-3/TRBV12-4 TGTGCCAGCACCCAAGGGGGGGGTGGCTATGGCTACACCTTC CASTQGGGGYGYTF
TRBJ2-2 few TRBD1 15 TRBV12-3/TRBV12-4 TGTGCCAGCAGTCCCCGACAGGGGGGCACCGGGGAGCTGTTTTTT CASSPRQGGTGELFF
TRBJ1-1 few TRBD1 15 TRBV4-1 TGCGCCAGCAGCCAAGGACAGGGGACGAACACTGAAGCTTTCTTT CASSQGQGTNTEAFF
TRBJ2-7 few NA 13 TRBV15 TGTGCCACCAGCAGGCCTGGGACTTTAAAGCAGTACTTC CATSRPGTLKQYF
TRBJ2-7 many NA 15 TRBV6-2/TRBV6-3 TGTGCCAGCAGTCCATCGGAGGCCCCGCTATCGAGGGAGTACTTC CASSPSEAPLSREYF
TRBJ2-7 few TRBD2 16 TRBV3-1 TGTGCCAGCAGCGCCGGGACTAGCGGATATTTCTACGAGCAGTACTTC CASSAGTSGYFYEQYF
TRBJ2-1 many NA 14 TRBV29-1 TGCAGCGTCCCCGACAGGAGCTACTACAATGAGCAGTTCTTC CSVPDRSYYNEQFF
TRBJ2-3 NA NA 10 TRBV29-1 TGCAGCGGTGGGGCGGATGCAGGTTATTTT CSGGADAGYF
TRBJ2-1 NA TRBD1 17 TRBV10-3 TGTGCCATCAGTGAAACCACCGGACAGGGGGCGAGGAATGAGCAGTTCTTC CAISETTGQGARNEQFF
TRBJ1-1 NA TRBD1 14 TRBV6-2/TRBV6-3 TGTGCCAGCAGACACCAGGGGGCAAGAGCTGAAGCTTTCTTT CASRHQGARAEAFF
TRBJ2-3 few TRBD2 18 TRBV6-2/TRBV6-3 TGTGCCAGCAGCCGTACGTCGCCTGGGACTAGCGGGACGAATACGCAGTATTTT CASSRTSPGTSGTNTQYF
TRBJ2-1 NA NA 17 TRBV6-1 TGTGCCAGCAGTCCCGGGTGGGGAGGAGCCCCGGGTAATGAGCAGTTCTTC CASSPGWGGAPGNEQFF
TRBJ1-4 few TRBD1 14 TRBV5-1 TGCGCCAGCAGCGCTACAGGGGCTAGGGAAAAACTGTTTTTT CASSATGAREKLFF
TRBJ2-3 few TRBD2 16 TRBV3-1 TGTGCCAGCAGCCAAGGATGGCGGGGGGGCTGGCATACGCAGTATTTT CASSQGWRGGWHTQYF
TRBJ2-7 NA TRBD1 15 TRBV5-1 TGCGCCAGCAGCATCGGGACAGGGGGCAGTGACGAGCAGTACTTC CASSIGTGGSDEQYF
TRBJ2-1 NA TRBD1 15 TRBV7-2 TGTGCCAGCAGCGCGGGACAGGGCTATTACAATGAGCAGTTCTTC CASSAGQGYYNEQFF
TRBJ2-3 NA TRBD2 15 TRBV7-2 TGTGCCAGCAGCTTAGGCGGGGGACTGAGAGATACGCAGTATTTT CASSLGGGLRDTQYF
TRBJ2-3 NA NA 12 TRBV12-3/TRBV12-4 TGTGCCAGCAGAGCGCCGGGAGATACGCAGTATTTT CASRAPGDTQYF
TRBJ2-1 NA TRBD2 18 TRBV5-1 TGCGCCAGCAGCCCGGGGACTAGCGGGGCCCTGACCTACAATGAGCAGTTCTTC CASSPGTSGALTYNEQFF
TRBJ2-1 NA TRBD2 16 TRBV12-3/TRBV12-4 TGTGCCAGCAGTTTGGCTAGCGGTTCCCCATACAATGAGCAGTTCTTC CASSLASGSPYNEQFF
TRBJ1-4 NA NA 13 TRBV7-9 TGTGCCAGCAGCTTAGGTCTTGGCCCTTCATTGTTTTTT CASSLGLGPSLFF
TRBJ2-5 many TRBD2 14 TRBV15 TGTGCCACCAGCGCGCGCGGGGGCCAAGAGACCCAGTACTTC CATSARGGQETQYF
TRBJ2-3 NA NA 13 TRBV6-4 TGTGCCAGCAGTGACCGGGCGGGGGCACCTCTGTATTTT CASSDRAGAPLYF
TRBJ1-2 NA NA 12 TRBV6-2/TRBV6-3 TGTGCCAGCAGTTACGATACCTATGGCTACACCTTC CASSYDTYGYTF
TRBJ2-1 few NA 15 TRBV6-1 TGTGCCAGCAGTCCTCTATTGGGCGGGTGGAATGAGCAGTTCTTC CASSPLLGGWNEQFF
TRBJ2-7 few TRBD1 14 TRBV5-1 TGCGCCAGCAGCTTGGGAGGGCAGGGGGACGAGCAGTACTTC CASSLGGQGDEQYF
TRBJ1-1 NA TRBD1 13 TRBV5-6 TGTGCCAGCAGCTCGGGGACAGGGTTCGTAGCTTTCTTT CASSSGTGFVAFF
TRBJ2-5 NA NA 15 TRBV28 TGTGCCAGCAGTTTATTAGGGGCTGCAATGGAGACCCAGTACTTC CASSLLGAAMETQYF
TRBJ2-2 NA TRBD2 14 TRBV19 TGTGCCAGTAGTATGCTAGCGGGAGTCGGGGAGCTGTTTTTT CASSMLAGVGELFF
TRBJ2-5 NA TRBD2 14 TRBV20-1 TGCAGTGCGGGAGATAGCGGGAGCGCCGGGACCCAGTACTTC CSAGDSGSAGTQYF
TRBJ2-4 NA TRBD1 16 TRBV20-1 TGCAGTGCTAAAGGACAGGAGTTCATAGCCAAAAACATTCAGTACTTC CSAKGQEFIAKNIQYF
TRBJ2-5 NA TRBD1 17 TRBV11-2 TGTGCCAGCAGCTTGTGGGCCGGGACAGGGCCGGGGGAGACCCAGTACTTC CASSLWAGTGPGETQYF
TRBJ2-6 many NA 15 TRBV12-3/TRBV12-4 TGTGCCAGCAGTTTAAGGGGAGCTGGGGCCAACGTCCTGACTTTC CASSLRGAGANVLTF
TRBJ1-6 NA TRBD1 15 TRBV5-6 TGTGCCAGCAGCGGGTGGGGACAGGGTTATTCACCCCTCCACTTT CASSGWGQGYSPLHF
TRBJ2-5 NA NA 13 TRBV9 TGTGCCAGCAGCGTAGGGACGGCGGGGACCCAGTACTTC CASSVGTAGTQYF